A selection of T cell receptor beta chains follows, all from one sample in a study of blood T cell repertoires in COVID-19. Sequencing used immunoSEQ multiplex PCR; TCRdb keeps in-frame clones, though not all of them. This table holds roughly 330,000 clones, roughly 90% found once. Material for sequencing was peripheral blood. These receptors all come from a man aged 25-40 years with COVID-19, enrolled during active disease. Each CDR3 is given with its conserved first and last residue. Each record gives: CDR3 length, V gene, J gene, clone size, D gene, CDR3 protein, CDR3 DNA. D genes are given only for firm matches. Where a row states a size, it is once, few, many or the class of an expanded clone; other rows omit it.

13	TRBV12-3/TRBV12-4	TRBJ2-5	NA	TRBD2	CASSSSGQETQYF	TGTGCCAGCAGTTCTAGCGGACAAGAGACCCAGTACTTC
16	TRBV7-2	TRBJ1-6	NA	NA	CASSLSPSGFYSPLHF	TGTGCCAGCAGCTTATCCCCTTCAGGCTTCTATTCACCCCTCCACTTT
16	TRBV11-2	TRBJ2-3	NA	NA	CASSSTGSGPTDTQYF	TGTGCCAGCAGCTCGACAGGTTCGGGGCCCACAGATACGCAGTATTTT
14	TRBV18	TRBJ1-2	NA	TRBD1	CASRPGQGAGGYTF	TGTGCCAGTCGCCCGGGACAGGGGGCAGGGGGCTACACCTTC
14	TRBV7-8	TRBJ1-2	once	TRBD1	CASSLAKGGPGYTF	TGTGCCAGCAGCTTAGCGAAAGGGGGCCCGGGCTACACCTTC
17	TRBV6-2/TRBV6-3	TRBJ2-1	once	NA	CASSYSWGTRGGNEQFF	TGTGCCAGCAGTTACTCATGGGGGACAAGGGGTGGGAATGAGCAGTTCTTC
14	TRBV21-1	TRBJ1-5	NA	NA	CASSKENGGSAQHF	TGTGCCAGCAGCAAAGAGAACGGAGGGTCAGCCCAGCATTTT
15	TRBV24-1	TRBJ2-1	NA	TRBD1	CATSDRTGEYNEQFF	TGTGCCACCAGTGATAGGACAGGGGAATACAATGAGCAGTTCTTC
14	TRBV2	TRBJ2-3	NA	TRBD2	CATIAGGRWDTQYF	TGTGCCACAATAGCGGGAGGGAGGTGGGATACGCAGTATTTT
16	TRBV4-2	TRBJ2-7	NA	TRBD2	CASSPSLADPLGEQYF	TGTGCCAGCAGCCCTTCTCTAGCGGACCCTCTGGGTGAGCAGTACTTC
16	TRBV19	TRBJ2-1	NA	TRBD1	CASSPFRGQGADEQFF	TGTGCCAGTAGTCCGTTCCGGGGACAGGGGGCAGATGAGCAGTTCTTC
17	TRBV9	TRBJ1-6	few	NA	CASSVSFRDMGNSPLHF	TGTGCCAGCAGCGTCTCCTTCCGGGACATGGGGAATTCACCCCTCCACTTT
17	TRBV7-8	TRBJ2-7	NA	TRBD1	CASSLGPRQGPSYEQYF	TGTGCCAGCAGCTTGGGGCCGAGACAGGGTCCCTCTTACGAGCAGTACTTC
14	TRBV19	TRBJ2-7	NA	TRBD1	CASSWDRRAVEQYF	TGTGCCAGTAGCTGGGACAGGAGGGCGGTCGAGCAGTACTTC
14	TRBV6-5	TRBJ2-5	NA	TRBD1	CASSYTGGVETQYF	TGTGCCAGCAGTTACACAGGGGGCGTGGAGACCCAGTACTTC
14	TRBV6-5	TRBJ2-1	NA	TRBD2	CASTNPAGSNEQFF	TGTGCCAGCACCAATCCAGCGGGGTCTAATGAGCAGTTCTTC
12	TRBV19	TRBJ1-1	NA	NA	CASQRGTTEAFF	TGTGCCAGTCAAAGGGGCACAACTGAAGCTTTCTTT
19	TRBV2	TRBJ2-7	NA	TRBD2	CASNPSLGAGGPSGDEQYF	TGTGCCAGCAATCCCTCTCTAGGAGCGGGAGGGCCTTCAGGTGACGAGCAGTACTTC
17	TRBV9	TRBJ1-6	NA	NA	CASSVASGRYYNSPLHF	TGTGCCAGCAGCGTAGCTAGTGGCCGCTACTATAATTCACCCCTCCACTTT
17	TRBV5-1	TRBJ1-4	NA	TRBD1	CASSLGVGGASNEKLFF	TGCGCCAGCAGCTTGGGAGTAGGGGGCGCCAGTAATGAAAAACTGTTTTTT
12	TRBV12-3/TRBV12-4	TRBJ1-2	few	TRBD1	CASRTGGIGYTF	TGTGCCAGCAGGACAGGGGGCATTGGCTACACCTTC
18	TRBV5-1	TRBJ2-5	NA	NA	CASSFPEAKGQPQETQYF	TGCGCCAGCAGCTTCCCAGAAGCGAAAGGACAGCCTCAAGAGACCCAGTACTTC
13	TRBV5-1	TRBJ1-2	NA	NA	CASSEQGGSSYTF	TGCGCCAGCTCCGAACAGGGAGGGTCGAGCTACACCTTC
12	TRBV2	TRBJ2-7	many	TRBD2	CASSGEGYEQYF	TGTGCCAGCAGTGGGGAGGGTTACGAGCAGTACTTC
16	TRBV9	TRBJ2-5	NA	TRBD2	CASSVDLRGAQETQYF	TGTGCCAGCAGCGTAGACCTGCGGGGGGCCCAAGAGACCCAGTACTTC
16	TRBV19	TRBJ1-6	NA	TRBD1	CASSNLDRGNNSPLHF	TGTGCCAGTAGTAACCTGGACAGGGGAAATAATTCACCCCTCCACTTT
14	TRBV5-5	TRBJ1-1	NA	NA	CASSLSGSNTEAFF	TGTGCCAGCAGCTTGTCCGGGAGTAACACTGAAGCTTTCTTT
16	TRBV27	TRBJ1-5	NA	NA	CASSYGGAFSNQPQHF	TGTGCCAGCAGTTACGGGGGAGCTTTTAGCAATCAGCCCCAGCATTTT
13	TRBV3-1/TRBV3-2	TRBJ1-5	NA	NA	CASSQAAGSAQHF	TGTGCCAGCAGCCAGGCGGCGGGAAGTGCCCAGCATTTT